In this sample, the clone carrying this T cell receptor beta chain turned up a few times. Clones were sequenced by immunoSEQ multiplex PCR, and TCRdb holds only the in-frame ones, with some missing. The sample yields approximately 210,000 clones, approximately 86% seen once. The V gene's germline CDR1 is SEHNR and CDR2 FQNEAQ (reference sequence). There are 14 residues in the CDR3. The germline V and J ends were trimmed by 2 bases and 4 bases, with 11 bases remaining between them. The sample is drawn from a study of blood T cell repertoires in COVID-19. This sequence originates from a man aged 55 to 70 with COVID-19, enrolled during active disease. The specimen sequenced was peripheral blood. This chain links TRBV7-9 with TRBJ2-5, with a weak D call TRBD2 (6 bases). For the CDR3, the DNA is TGTGCCAGCAGCTTAACCGGGAGAGGAGAGACCCAGTACTTC. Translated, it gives CASSLTGRGETQYF. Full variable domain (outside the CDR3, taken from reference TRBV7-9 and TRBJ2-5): DTGVSQNPRHKITKRGQNVTFRCDPISEHNRLYWYRQTLGQGPEFLTYFQNEAQLEKSRLLSDRFSAERPKGSFSTLEIQRTEQGDSAMYLCASSLTGRGETQYFGPGTRLLVL.